This T cell receptor beta chain is drawn from a study of cytomegalovirus exposure and HLA in healthy donors. Study-level points and caveats: A few chains linked to CMV were shown in vitro to be specific for CMV antigens.

Some clones are missing from TCRdb's copy, which holds only in-frame ones; the method was immunoSEQ multiplex PCR. The top ten clones hold roughly 0.7% of a sample with under 150,000 clones, roughly nine tenths of them seen once. Concerning this clone itself: Antigen unknown.

This CDR3 region has 15 residues. CDR1 is SGHDN and CDR2 is FVKESK in the germline V gene. The V segment lost 5 bases and the J segment 5 bases; nucleotides outside the gene matches: 9. The clonotype originates from a man aged 18 to 30 in good health and CMV-seronegative. The material sequenced was PBMCs. The J gene is TRBJ1-1, the V gene TRBV14, with TRBD1 identical over 9 bases. This chain's CDR3 is CASSFHRGLGTEAFF. The CDR3, as DNA: TGTGCCAGCAGCTTTCACAGGGGGCTAGGAACTGAAGCTTTCTTT.